Below, 25 T cell receptor beta chains from the same sample are listed, as sequenced in a study of cytomegalovirus exposure and HLA in healthy donors. PCR was performed using 60 Vbeta and 13 Jbeta primers. Sequencing used immunoSEQ multiplex PCR; TCRdb keeps in-frame clones, though not all of them. Of approximately 150,000 clones in the sample, almost 75% were seen once. The sequenced sample was PBMCs. The receptor source for this set is a woman younger than 30 in good health and CMV-seropositive.

This chain joins TRBV5-1 and TRBJ1-3; maybe TRBD1 (5 bases). V shed 1 base and J shed 4 bases, with 15 bases lying between them. CDR3 length equals 16 residues. The germline V gene encodes CDR1 SGHRS and CDR2 YFSETQ. CDR3 in amino acids: CASSLQAGITGNTIYF. CDR3 DNA: TGCGCCAGCAGCTTGCAAGCAGGGATAACGGGAAACACCATATATTTT.

The gene calls are TRBV5-6 and TRBJ2-7; D unresolved. CDR1 and CDR2 from the germline V gene are SGHDT and YYEEEE. This CDR3 comprises 16 residues. The V and J ends lost 4 bases and 4 bases respectively, with 21 bases between them. The CDR3 sequence: CASSLGRIGSLYEQYF. The CDR3 nucleotides are TGTGCCAGCAGCCTAGGTCGGATCGGATCCTTATACGAGCAGTACTTC.

This sequence joins TRBV5-4 and TRBJ1-2, with 11 bases identical to TRBD1. This CDR3 is 16 amino acids long. V lost 3 bases, J lost 7 bases, and 11 bases stayed unmatched. The germline CDR1 and CDR2 sequences are SGHNT and YYREEE (reference sequence). The CDR3 DNA is TGTGCCAGCAGCTCACCCAGGACAGGGGGCCTGGGTGGCTACACCTTC. Its protein product is CASSSPRTGGLGGYTF. Supplemented by reference TRBV5-4 and TRBJ1-2, the full variable domain reads ETGVTQSPTHLIKTRGQQVTLRCSSQSGHNTVSWYQQALGQGPQFIFQYYREEENGRGNFPPRFSGLQFPNYSSELNVNALELDDSALYLCASSSPRTGGLGGYTFGSGTRLTVV.

A word on this clone: The sample has other DNA sequences that encode this CDR3 too. CDR3 in amino acids: CSVDPRGGHNEQFF. The DNA for the CDR3 is TGCAGCGTTGACCCTCGGGGGGGCCACAATGAGCAGTTCTTC. The rearrangement uses TRBV29-1 and TRBJ2-1; 8 bases match TRBD2. Germline CDR1 and CDR2: SQVTM and ANQGSEA. The V and J ends lost 3 bases and 5 bases, in that order; junction bases with no gene match: 6. This CDR3 has 14 residues.

The chain's CDR3 is CASTRGRPAYEQYF. The CDR3 nucleotides read TGTGCCAGCACCAGGGGCCGACCGGCCTACGAGCAGTACTTC. The genes are TRBV6-5 and TRBJ2-7; TRBD1 is a possible D gene (6 bases). Germline assignment: CDR1 MNHEY and CDR2 SVGAGI. The length of the CDR3 is 14 residues. Trimming took 7 bases from V and 2 from J, leaving 15 bases between them.

The V call is TRBV28, the J call TRBJ2-6; the match to TRBD2 covers 8 bases. Germline CDR1 MDHEN, CDR2 SYDVKM. V trimming: 8 bases; J trimming: 0 bases; junction bases outside the gene matches: 12. The CDR3 is 18 amino acids. The CDR3 region is CASFGRDTGLSGANVLTF. The DNA for the CDR3 is TGTGCCAGCTTCGGGAGGGACACTGGGCTCTCTGGGGCCAACGTCCTGACTTTC.

The V gene is TRBV30, the J gene TRBJ1-3; D is undetermined. V lost 1 base and J lost 4, with 5 bases in between. The CDR3 runs to 12 residues. Germline values: CDR1 GTSNPN, CDR2 SVGIG (reference sequence). CDR3 residues: CAWSDRGNTIYF. The CDR3 DNA sequence: TGTGCCTGGAGTGACAGAGGAAACACCATATATTTT.

The chain employs TRBV5-1 and TRBJ1-3, with D perhaps matching TRBD1 (6 bases). V shed 2 bases and J shed 2 bases, with 11 bases lying between them. CDR3 length equals 15 residues. Germline CDR1 is SGHRS and CDR2 is YFSETQ. CDR3 sequence: CASSLPTGAGNTIYF. The CDR3 region has the DNA TGCGCCAGCAGCTTACCGACAGGCGCTGGAAACACCATATATTTT.

V is TRBV10-3 and J is TRBJ1-1, with D possibly being TRBD1 (5 bases). CDR1 and CDR2 (germline): ENHRY, SYGVKD. V lost 10 bases and J lost 6, with 15 bases in between. There are 12 residues in the CDR3. CDR3 protein: CATAAGVAEAFF. The CDR3 nucleotides are TGTGCCACCGCAGCGGGGGTGGCTGAAGCTTTCTTT.

The V and J genes are TRBV6-4 and TRBJ1-2, with TRBD1 matching over 9 bases. CDR3 length: 15 amino acids. The junction had 12 bases not matched to a gene; V was cut back by 5 bases and J by 8 bases. Germline assignment: CDR1 MRHNA and CDR2 SNTAGT. In nucleotides, the CDR3 is TGTGCCAGCAGTAACGAACAGGGGGCGATTGGCGGCTACACCTTC. It codes for CASSNEQGAIGGYTF.

This clone was recorded only once. J is TRBJ1-1 and V is TRBV9; 7 bases are shared with TRBD1. V gave up 3 bases and J gave up 4 bases; unmatched junction bases: 6. This CDR3 spans 14 amino acids. The germline V gene encodes CDR1 SGDLS and CDR2 YYNGEE. CDR3 region: CASSAYRGGTEAFF. The CDR3 nucleotides read TGTGCCAGCAGCGCTTACAGGGGCGGCACTGAAGCTTTCTTT.

The chain links TRBV29-1 to TRBJ2-7, with D possibly matching TRBD1 (6 bases). The CDR3 runs 12 residues. Germline assignment: CDR1 SQVTM and CDR2 ANQGSEA. V was clipped by 4 bases and J by 3 bases, with 10 bases between them. CDR3 nucleotides: TGCAGCGTTGCTTGGACAGACTACGAGCAGTACTTC. This encodes CSVAWTDYEQYF.

This clone has only a few counts. This rearrangement joins TRBV10-3 to TRBJ2-5, with 11 positions matching TRBD1. Looked up from germline, CDR1 is ENHRY and CDR2 is SYGVKD. V shed 2 bases and J 6 bases; nucleotides not matched to a gene: 8. The CDR3 length is 16 residues. CDR3 coding DNA: TGTGCCATCAGTGAGACGGGACAGGGGGGGTTAAAGACCCAGTACTTC. As protein: CAISETGQGGLKTQYF.

The chain combines TRBV13 with TRBJ2-1; D unclear. Germline CDR1 PRHDT, CDR2 FYEKMQ (reference sequence). The CDR3 spans 16 residues. V shed 0 bases and J shed 0 bases, with 9 bases lying between them. CDR3 residues: CASSLGLVVSYNEQFF. CDR3 nucleotides: TGTGCCAGCAGCTTAGGGCTAGTCGTCTCCTACAATGAGCAGTTCTTC.

V usage is TRBV9 and J usage is TRBJ2-2; weak D call: TRBD1 (5 bases). The CDR3 runs to 15 residues. CDR1 SGDLS and CDR2 YYNGEE come from the germline V gene. Trimming removed 2 bases at V and 4 bases at J, with 12 bases between. The CDR3 loop reads CASSVGALGTGELFF. CDR3 coding DNA: TGTGCCAGCAGCGTTGGGGCCTTGGGCACCGGGGAGCTGTTTTTT.

This chain joins TRBV5-1 and TRBJ1-6; D gene unclear. CDR3 length: 18 amino acids. The V gene's germline CDR1 is SGHRS and CDR2 YFSETQ. V was pared by 0 bases and J by 4 bases, with 17 bases between. In DNA form, the CDR3 reads TGCGCCAGCAGCTTGGGGTCAGGCGCTGCCAATTATAATTCACCCCTCCACTTT. It yields the protein CASSLGSGAANYNSPLHF.

V and J are TRBV7-3 and TRBJ2-3, with a possible D match to TRBD2 (7 bases). This CDR3 spans 14 amino acids. Trimming shortened V by 1 base and J by 6 bases, and 11 bases separated the two germline ends. Per the germline V gene, CDR1 is SGHTA and CDR2 is FQGTGA. The CDR3 nucleotides read TGTGCCAGCAGCTTAATCGGGGGGCGGGATACGCAGTATTTT. This translates into CASSLIGGRDTQYF.

This clone is a singleton in its sample. V usage is TRBV27 and J usage is TRBJ1-1; the D gene is possibly TRBD1 (5 bases). The germline V gene has CDR1 MNHEY and CDR2 SMNVEV (reference sequence). CDR3 size: 13 residues. V lost 7 bases and J lost 6, with 15 bases in between. CDR3 region: CASTTGRRAEAFF. The CDR3 DNA is TGTGCCAGCACAACAGGAAGGAGGGCTGAAGCTTTCTTT.

The chain carries TRBV10-3 and TRBJ2-7; 11 nucleotides agree with TRBD1. The V and J ends lost 4 bases and 0 bases, in that order; junction bases with no gene match: 5. Germline CDR1 reads ENHRY; CDR2 reads SYGVKD. The CDR3 is made up of 16 amino acids. CDR3 loop: CAISAQGTGGSYEQYF. CDR3 DNA: TGTGCCATCAGTGCCCAAGGGACAGGGGGCTCCTACGAGCAGTACTTC.

This chain joins TRBV7-3 and TRBJ2-5; tentatively, D is TRBD1 (6 bases). V lost 3 bases, J lost 4 bases, and 12 bases lay in between. Germline CDR1 SGHTA, CDR2 FQGTGA. The CDR3 sequence is 14 residues long. The CDR3: CASSFTGTSETQYF. The CDR3 DNA sequence: TGTGCCAGCAGCTTTACCGGGACATCAGAGACCCAGTACTTC.

This chain links TRBV2 with TRBJ1-2; D gene ambiguous. V lost 1 base, J lost 2 bases, and 8 bases lay in between. The CDR3 is made up of 14 amino acids. The germline gives CDR1 SNHLY, CDR2 FYNNEI. The chain's CDR3 is CASSEEDYNYGYTF. The CDR3 DNA reads as TGTGCCAGCAGTGAAGAGGACTACAACTATGGCTACACCTTC.

This clone showed up just a few times. The chain joins TRBV6-5 to TRBJ1-2, with 7 bases fitting TRBD1. The CDR3 runs 12 residues. J was trimmed by 3 bases and V by 7 bases; bases with no gene match: 2. From germline, CDR1 is MNHEY and CDR2 SVGAGI. The CDR3 spells CASIDRDYGYTF. In nucleotides, the CDR3 is TGTGCCAGCATAGACAGGGACTATGGCTACACCTTC.

The V gene is TRBV19, the J gene TRBJ1-2; the match to TRBD1 covers 7 bases. The CDR3 has 14 amino acids. V gave up 5 bases and J gave up 3 bases; unmatched junction bases: 6. Germline V gene sequence: CDR1 LNHDA, CDR2 SQIVND (reference sequence). The chain's CDR3 is CASSPGTVYYGYTF. CDR3 sequence (DNA): TGTGCCAGTAGTCCCGGGACAGTCTACTATGGCTACACCTTC.

The gene calls are TRBV7-9 and TRBJ2-3; 11 bases map to TRBD2. After removal of 6 bases from V and 3 bases from J, the junction contained 11 bases not matched to a gene. The V gene's germline CDR1 is SEHNR and CDR2 FQNEAQ (reference sequence). This CDR3 is built from 17 residues. The CDR3: CASSPRTLAGVTDTQYF. CDR3 coding DNA: TGTGCCAGCAGTCCAAGAACACTAGCGGGGGTGACAGATACGCAGTATTTT.

This clone was recorded a few times. The chain combines TRBV2 with TRBJ2-1, with 10 bases that match TRBD2. The CDR3 has 15 residues. Losses at the gene ends were 7 bases for V and 5 bases for J; bases not matched to a gene: 8. Germline V gives CDR1 SNHLY, CDR2 FYNNEI. In nucleotides, the CDR3 is TGTGCCAGCAACAGGGGACTAGCGAACAACAATGAGCAGTTCTTC. Its translation: CASNRGLANNNEQFF.